Below, 26 T cell receptor beta chains from the same sample are listed, as sequenced in a study of blood T cells in healthy people across ages (dated by TCRdb to the mid-2010s). Preparation of the library involved 5' RACE. The sequencer listed for this sample is Illumina HiSeq 2500. A second PCR of about 7 to 12 cycles was performed with a sample-barcoded 5' primer and a J-beta primer mix. TCRdb redid the processing of the public reads, applying fastp at Q25 and MiXCR, and retained in-frame beta chains. Rows are unified per CDR3 protein, each entry keeping the most common DNA and genes. The sample table holds 650,000 to 950,000 distinct CDR3 sequences, of which roughly 44% were seen once. Of the sample, around 21% falls within the top ten clones. Material for sequencing was blood. The receptors shown here come from a man in his 60s in good health.

This chain joins TRBV2 and TRBJ1-6; 10 nucleotides align to TRBD1. There are 15 residues in the CDR3. Germline CDR1 reads SNHLY; CDR2 reads FYNNEI. V dropped 6 bases and J dropped 10; count of bases not matched to a gene: 9. The CDR3: CASRVDRGLGSPLHF. The CDR3 DNA is TGTGCCAGCAGGGTCGACAGGGGGCTTGGATCACCCCTCCACTTT.

V is TRBV7-6 and J is TRBJ2-2; weak D call: TRBD2 (6 bases). V lost 2 bases to trimming and J lost 7 bases, with 17 bases between them. CDR1 SGHVS and CDR2 FNYEAQ come from the germline V gene. The CDR3 has 16 amino acids. CDR3 in DNA: TGTGCCAGCAGCTTAAGGGACTCGCCAGCGAGCGGGGAGCTGTTTTTT. Translating it yields CASSLRDSPASGELFF.

There are a few counts of this clonotype. This chain links TRBV29-1 with TRBJ2-7, with D possibly being TRBD1 (5 bases). The CDR3 is 13 amino acids. Trimming stripped 4 bases from V and 6 bases from J, with 16 bases between. Per the germline V gene, CDR1 is SQVTM and CDR2 is ANQGSEA. CDR3 DNA sequence: TGCAGCGTTGTGGATGGGGCAGATGGCGAGCAGTACTTC. It encodes CSVVDGADGEQYF.

This clonotype was seen a single time. The chain is built from TRBV13 and TRBJ2-1, with unresolved D. V was pared by 5 bases and J by 6 bases, with 17 bases between. Germline assignment: CDR1 PRHDT and CDR2 FYEKMQ (reference sequence). The CDR3 is 15 residues long. The DNA of the CDR3 is TGTGCCAGCAGCCCCACACTTGACCCAGCCAATGAGCAGTTCTTC. Protein: CASSPTLDPANEQFF.

The chain joins TRBV6-5 to TRBJ2-7; a weak D match, TRBD1 (6 bases). The DNA end is a closer match to TRBJ2-5, so the J assignment may be wrong. This CDR3 contains 12 residues. Per germline, CDR1 MNHEY and CDR2 SVGAGI. CDR3 region: CASRGGSETQYF. The CDR3 coding sequence is TGTGCCAGCCGAGGGGGTTCAGAGACCCAGTACTTC.

This clonotype was detected only a few times. This chain uses TRBV29-1 with TRBJ2-7; D perhaps matches TRBD1 (5 bases). Germline-derived CDR1 and CDR2 are SQVTM and ANQGSEA. Trimming left V 7 bases short and J 4 bases short, with 20 bases between. The CDR3 runs to 14 residues. The DNA for the CDR3 is TGCAGCGCCCGTACGGCGGTAGGGGATTACGAGCAGTACTTC. Protein product: CSARTAVGDYEQYF.

Only one count was recorded for this clonotype. The chain carries TRBV29-1 and TRBJ2-5; weak D call: TRBD2 (6 bases). Per germline, CDR1 SQVTM and CDR2 ANQGSEA. This CDR3 has 14 amino acids. V gave up 4 bases and J gave up 5 bases, with 17 bases separating them. The CDR3 reads CSVGRGGVGETQYF. The DNA of the CDR3 is TGCAGCGTTGGGCGTGGCGGGGTCGGGGAGACCCAGTACTTC.

The chain joins TRBV7-2 to TRBJ2-7; D ambiguous. V lost 4 bases and J lost 3, with 7 bases in between. This CDR3 has 12 amino acids. Per germline, CDR1 SGHTA and CDR2 FQGNSA. This CDR3 is CASSYGRYEQYF. For the CDR3, the DNA is TGTGCCAGCAGCTATGGGCGCTACGAGCAGTACTTC. The full variable domain, in which reference TRBV7-2 and TRBJ2-7 provide the parts outside the CDR3, is GAGVSQSPSNKVTEKGKDVELRCDPISGHTALYWYRQSLGQGLEFLIYFQGNSAPDKSGLPSDRFSAERTGGSVSTLTIQRTQQEDSAVYLCASSYGRYEQYFGPGTRLTVT.

This chain links TRBV2 with TRBJ2-2; D call uncertain. Germline V CDR1 and CDR2: SNHLY, FYNNEI. The CDR3 has 14 residues. Trimming removed 6 bases from V and 0 bases from J, with 8 bases in between. As DNA, the CDR3 is TGTGCCAGCAGGCGGATCGCGAACACCGGGGAGCTGTTTTTT. It specifies CASRRIANTGELFF.

This rearrangement joins TRBV20-1 to TRBJ1-4, with D possibly TRBD1 on 5 matching bases. The CDR3 runs 14 residues. Trimming left V 3 bases short and J 8 bases short, with 16 bases between. Germline V gene data show CDR1 as DFQATT and CDR2 as SNEGSKA (reference sequence). The CDR3 region is CSARERPRGEKLFF. CDR3 in DNA: TGCAGTGCTAGGGAGAGACCAAGGGGCGAAAAACTGTTTTTT.

The rearrangement uses TRBV5-5 and TRBJ2-5; D call uncertain. Germline assignment: CDR1 SGHKS and CDR2 YYEKEE (reference sequence). The CDR3 is 14 residues long. Trimming stripped 6 bases from V and 7 bases from J, with 19 bases between. CDR3 in DNA: TGTGCCAGCACCATTTCGGATGGAAAAGGGACCCAGTACTTC. This translates into CASTISDGKGTQYF.

The chain links TRBV6-2 or TRBV6-3 to TRBJ2-7, with a weak D call TRBD2 (5 bases). V was shortened by 5 bases and J by 3 bases, with 11 bases between the two germline ends. The CDR3 has 13 residues. The germline CDR1 and CDR2 sequences are MNHEY and SVGEGT. CDR3 bases: TGTGCCAGCAGTGACCGGGAAAACTACGAGCAGTACTTC. It yields the protein CASSDRENYEQYF.

The CDR3 DNA reads as TGTGCCAGCACAAGGACAGGGTCGGGTGAGCAGTTCTTC. The encoded protein is CASTRTGSGEQFF. The chain is built from TRBV6-2 or TRBV6-3 and TRBJ2-1; 8 positions agree with TRBD1. CDR3 length: 13 amino acids. In germline, CDR1 is MNHEY, CDR2 SVGEGT. V lost 7 bases and J lost 9; bases outside the gene matches: 8.

V usage is TRBV14 and J usage is TRBJ2-1, with a possible D match to TRBD2 (5 bases). Trimming removed 2 bases from V and 10 bases from J, with 6 bases in between. Germline loops: CDR1 SGHDN, CDR2 FVKESK. CDR3 length equals 11 residues. The CDR3 protein is CASSQRGEQFF. The CDR3 DNA is TGTGCCAGCAGCCAAAGAGGGGAGCAGTTCTTC.

This clonotype was picked up many times. The CDR3 loop is CASSEGGGNYGYTF. CDR3 nucleotides: TGTGCCAGCAGTGAAGGGGGGGGAAACTATGGCTACACCTTC. V gene TRBV2 combines with J gene TRBJ1-2; TRBD1 is a possible D gene (5 bases). The CDR3 loop spans 14 amino acids. CDR1 SNHLY and CDR2 FYNNEI come from the germline V gene. Trimming stripped 1 base from V and 2 bases from J, with 8 bases between.

The chain carries TRBV20-1 and TRBJ2-5, with 7 bases fitting TRBD1. With V trimmed by 5 bases and J by 11 bases, 14 bases remained unmatched. CDR3 length: 13 residues. Germline V gene lookup returns CDR1 DFQATT and CDR2 SNEGSKA (reference sequence). The CDR3: CSARDSEDPWQYF. The CDR3 DNA reads as TGCAGTGCTCGGGACAGTGAAGATCCCTGGCAGTACTTC.

Only a few counts were recorded for this clonotype. The V and J genes are TRBV15 and TRBJ1-4; D remains ambiguous. The CDR3 loop spans 15 amino acids. Germline lookup yields CDR1 LNHNV and CDR2 YYDKDF (reference sequence). V was pared by 3 bases and J by 8 bases, with 16 bases between. The CDR3 region has the DNA TGTGCCACCAGCAGGGATCCGGACCTTGGGGAAAAACTGTTTTTT. It is translated as CATSRDPDLGEKLFF.

Turning to this clonotype: One junction end disagrees with the germline gene, perhaps due to a read error. The chain recombines TRBV7-2 with TRBJ2-4, with D possibly TRBD2 on 5 matching bases. The CDR3 sequence is 15 residues long. Per germline, CDR1 SGHTA and CDR2 FQGNSA. As DNA, the CDR3 is TGTGTCAGCAGCTTAGGAAGCGGAGCCAAAAACATTCAGTACTTC. As protein: CVSSLGSGAKNIQYF.

The sample holds many counts of this clonotype. The chain joins TRBV29-1 to TRBJ1-2; D is possibly TRBD1 (5 bases). The germline V gene encodes CDR1 SQVTM and CDR2 ANQGSEA. This CDR3 is 11 amino acids long. The ends were cut back, 7 bases at V and 8 bases at J, with 14 bases in the middle. The CDR3 region has the DNA TGCAGCGCCACCGGGACTGGGGGCTACACCTTC. Protein: CSATGTGGYTF.

The chain carries TRBV12-3 or TRBV12-4 and TRBJ2-3; TRBD2 agrees at 8 bases. Trimming took 3 bases from V and 3 from J; bases not matched to a gene: 5. This CDR3 region has 15 residues. Here the CDR3 DNA reads TGTGCCAGCAGTTTTACCCTAGCGGGTACAGATACGCAGTATTTT. Its protein is CASSFTLAGTDTQYF.

The chain links TRBV2 to TRBJ1-1, with D maybe TRBD1 (6 bases). Trimming removed 4 bases from V and 6 bases from J, with 18 bases in between. This CDR3 spans 15 amino acids. Per germline, CDR1 SNHLY and CDR2 FYNNEI. In DNA form, the CDR3 reads TGTGCCAGCAGTGTCGCGGGGGGCAGCTTCGCTGAAGCTTTCTTT. This encodes CASSVAGGSFAEAFF.

V is TRBV30 and J is TRBJ2-5; D uncertain. The germline V gene has CDR1 GTSNPN and CDR2 SVGIG (reference sequence). Trimming left V 1 base short and J 2 bases short, with 2 bases between. The CDR3 covers 11 residues. CDR3 residues: CAWSEQETQYF. CDR3 nucleotide sequence: TGTGCCTGGAGTGAGCAAGAGACCCAGTACTTC.

The V call is TRBV6-5, the J call TRBJ1-2; D is uncertain. Germline CDR1 reads MNHEY; CDR2 reads SVGAGI. CDR3 length equals 15 residues. V gave up 0 bases and J gave up 8 bases, with 16 bases separating them. CDR3 region: CASSYSGTKWVGYTF. The CDR3 DNA reads TGTGCCAGCAGTTACTCAGGCACCAAATGGGTAGGCTACACCTTC.

This sequence joins TRBV2 and TRBJ2-2; the D is unclear. The CDR3 is 13 residues long. Trimming pared 6 bases from V and 3 bases from J, leaving 8 bases between. Per germline, CDR1 SNHLY and CDR2 FYNNEI. This CDR3 reads CASSTQHTGELFF. The CDR3 nucleotides are TGTGCCAGCAGCACTCAGCACACCGGGGAGCTGTTTTTT.

Comment on this clonotype: Being one base from a much bigger clone, this may be a read error. The chain joins TRBV27 to TRBJ2-5; 9 nucleotides align to TRBD2. Germline-derived CDR1 and CDR2 are MNHEY and SMNVEV (reference sequence). The CDR3 spans 13 residues. DNA for the CDR3: TGTGCCGGCAGTTTAGCGGGGGTGGAGACCCAGTACTTC. This gives the protein CAGSLAGVETQYF.

This clonotype was picked up many times. The CDR3 is CASSGQGAYNEQFF. CDR3 bases: TGTGCCAGCAGTGGGCAGGGGGCCTACAATGAGCAGTTCTTC. The chain couples TRBV2 to TRBJ2-1, with 7 bases matching TRBD1. The CDR3 has 14 amino acids. Losses at the gene ends were 4 bases for V and 2 bases for J; bases not matched to a gene: 2. Per the germline V gene, CDR1 is SNHLY and CDR2 is FYNNEI.